Following are 23 T cell receptor beta chains from one sample sequenced in a study of beta chain features in type 1 diabetes. Expressed TCRB transcripts got sequenced, as all isolated RNA was reverse transcribed. Assay: immunoSEQ multiplex PCR; the TCRdb copy retains only in-frame clones and omits some. The sample shows about 290,000 clones, 7% to 9% of them seen only once. Sequencing was performed on central memory CD4+ T cells from blood. All receptors come from a young woman in good health.

The V gene is TRBV18, the J gene TRBJ2-6; no clear D gene. Trimming cost V 6 bases and J 2 bases, with 8 bases left between them. The CDR3 runs 14 residues. Germline V lookup: CDR1 KGHSH, CDR2 LQKENI. The CDR3 DNA reads as TGTGCCAGCTCTCGCATCCCTGGGGCCAACGTCCTGACTTTC. Residues: CASSRIPGANVLTF.

The sample holds many counts of this clone. This sequence joins TRBV6-6 and TRBJ1-6; no clear D. V lost 6 bases to trimming and J lost 7 bases, with 13 bases between them. The germline CDR1 and CDR2 sequences are MNHNY and SVGAGI (reference sequence). CDR3 length: 14 residues. The CDR3 is CASRRDHLNSPLHF. As DNA, the CDR3 is TGTGCCAGCAGACGAGATCATCTCAATTCACCCCTCCACTTT.

The chain has TRBV5-4 and TRBJ2-3; 8 bases align to TRBD2. The CDR3 covers 17 residues. After removal of 3 bases from V and 8 bases from J, the junction contained 17 bases not matched to a gene. Germline V gene lookup returns CDR1 SGHNT and CDR2 YYREEE (reference sequence). In DNA, the CDR3 is TGTGCCAGCAGCTCCCTACTCCTAGCGGGTCCGGGTGGTACGCAGTATTTT. Its translation: CASSSLLLAGPGGTQYF.

In this sample, this clone turned up many times. This chain uses TRBV5-1 with TRBJ2-7; perhaps D is TRBD1 or TRBD2 (5 bases each). This CDR3 comprises 15 residues. V was cut by 4 bases and J by 3 bases, with 17 bases left in between. Looked up from germline, CDR1 is SGHRS and CDR2 is YFSETQ. In nucleotides, the CDR3 is TGCGCCAGCAGCCCGGGACCCGAGACCTTCTACGAGCAGTACGTC. This encodes CASSPGPETFYEQYV.

The chain couples TRBV7-9 to TRBJ2-4, with D perhaps given as TRBD1 or TRBD2 (5 bases each). The CDR3 consists of 19 residues. Germline values: CDR1 SEHNR, CDR2 FQNEAQ (reference sequence). Trimming shortened V by 5 bases and J by 1 base, and 24 bases separated the two germline ends. The CDR3 region is CASSPGLGFGASAKNIQYF. CDR3 nucleotides: TGTGCCAGCAGCCCAGGGTTAGGTTTCGGGGCCTCGGCCAAAAACATTCAGTACTTC. Full variable domain (outside the CDR3, taken from reference TRBV7-9 and TRBJ2-4): DTGVSQNPRHKITKRGQNVTFRCDPISEHNRLYWYRQTLGQGPEFLTYFQNEAQLEKSRLLSDRFSAERPKGSFSTLEIQRTEQGDSAMYLCASSPGLGFGASAKNIQYFGAGTRLSVL.

This clone was counted a few times. The V gene is TRBV7-2, the J gene TRBJ2-5, with TRBD2 matching 9 bases. CDR3 length equals 15 residues. The germline V gene encodes CDR1 SGHTA and CDR2 FQGNSA. J lost 4 bases, V lost 3 bases, and 6 bases had no gene match. The CDR3 loop is CASSFQRGVGETQYF. CDR3 nucleotide sequence: TGTGCCAGCAGCTTCCAGCGGGGGGTCGGAGAGACCCAGTACTTC.

The sample holds a few counts of this clone. The chain employs TRBV2 and TRBJ2-1, with 13 bases fitting TRBD2. The V gene end was trimmed by 6 bases and the J gene end by 0 bases; junction bases not matched to a gene: 5. The germline V gene encodes CDR1 SNHLY and CDR2 FYNNEI. The CDR3 totals 17 residues. The CDR3 loop is CASRPGLAGNSYNEQFF. The CDR3 region has the DNA TGTGCCAGCAGGCCGGGACTAGCGGGAAACTCCTACAATGAGCAGTTCTTC.

This clone has only a few counts. The chain couples TRBV4-3 to TRBJ2-2; D gene unclear. This CDR3 comprises 14 residues. V lost 4 bases to trimming and J lost 5 bases, with 11 bases between them. The germline V gene has CDR1 LGHNA and CDR2 YSLEER. In DNA form, the CDR3 reads TGCGCCAGCAGCCTTGGGTGGGGAACCGGGGAGCTGTTTTTT. Translation: CASSLGWGTGELFF.

This clone has only a few counts. The chain uses TRBV18 and TRBJ1-6; TRBD1 aligns across 9 bases. The CDR3 runs 13 residues. V trimming: 8 bases; J trimming: 10 bases; junction bases outside the gene matches: 6. CDR1 and CDR2 (germline): KGHSH, LQKENI. For the CDR3, the DNA is TGTGCCAGCACACAGGGGGCTGAGTCACCCCTCCACTTT. As protein: CASTQGAESPLHF.

This clone was seen only a few times. The missing conserved phenylalanine or tryptophan at the end of this CDR3 makes a read error likely. The rearrangement uses TRBV6-5 and TRBJ2-7; a weak D match, TRBD2 (5 bases). Per the germline V gene, CDR1 is MNHEY and CDR2 is SVGAGI. The V end was cut by 5 bases, the J end by 4 bases, with 12 bases between. This CDR3 is 13 amino acids long. In nucleotides, the CDR3 is TGTGCCAGCAGTGATCGGGGTCGGTACGAGCAGTACGGC. Amino acids: CASSDRGRYEQYG.

This clone has at least ten counts. The chain is built from TRBV5-6 and TRBJ2-1; D is undetermined. This CDR3 region has 13 residues. CDR1 is SGHDT, CDR2 YYEEEE, per germline. Trimming cost V 2 bases and J 0 bases, with 3 bases left between them. CDR3 amino acids: CASSFISYNEQFF. CDR3 sequence (DNA): TGTGCCAGCAGCTTCATCTCCTACAATGAGCAGTTCTTC. Complete variable domain (other parts from reference TRBV5-6 and TRBJ2-1): DAGVTQSPTHLIKTRGQQVTLRCSPKSGHDTVSWYQQALGQGPQFIFQYYEEEERQRGNFPDRFSGHQFPNYSSELNVNALLLGDSALYLCASSFISYNEQFFGPGTRLTVL.

The chain is built from TRBV7-2 and TRBJ1-1, with TRBD1 matching over 8 bases. This CDR3 has 13 residues. Germline assignment: CDR1 SGHTA and CDR2 FQGNSA. J was trimmed by 4 bases and V by 3 bases; bases with no gene match: 1. The CDR3 DNA follows: TGTACCAGCAGCTTCACAGGGGGCACTGAAGCTTTCTTT. Its translation is CTSSFTGGTEAFF.

V gene TRBV11-1 combines with J gene TRBJ1-2; 8 bases are a match to TRBD1. Germline CDR1 is SGHAT and CDR2 is FQDESV (reference sequence). CDR3 length: 13 residues. The V segment lost 5 bases and the J segment 6 bases; nucleotides outside the gene matches: 5. The CDR3 is CASSRDRNDGYTF. CDR3 sequence (DNA): TGTGCCAGCAGCCGGGACAGGAATGATGGCTACACCTTC. The complete variable domain, with remaining parts taken from reference TRBV11-1 and TRBJ1-2, reads EAEVAQSPRYKITEKSQAVAFWCDPISGHATLYWYRQILGQGPELLVQFQDESVVDDSQLPKDRFSAERLKGVDSTLKIQPAELGDSAMYLCASSRDRNDGYTFGSGTRLTVV.

This clone showed up just a few times. The chain uses TRBV2 and TRBJ1-6; no clear D. Trimming removed 8 bases at V and 9 bases at J, with 14 bases between. The CDR3 sequence is 13 residues long. Germline assignment: CDR1 SNHLY and CDR2 FYNNEI. The CDR3 protein is CASCQNGLSPLHF. Written as DNA, the CDR3 is TGTGCCAGCTGTCAAAACGGTCTTTCACCCCTCCACTTT.

The chain couples TRBV29-1 to TRBJ1-5, with D possibly matching TRBD1 (5 bases). CDR1 is SQVTM and CDR2 is ANQGSEA in the germline V gene. V lost 7 bases and J 5 bases, leaving 18 bases between the germline ends. The CDR3 extends over 14 amino acids. This CDR3 reads CSGGTAGGDQPQHF. The CDR3 DNA follows: TGCAGCGGCGGTACGGCCGGAGGGGATCAGCCCCAGCATTTT.

This sequence joins TRBV9 and TRBJ2-5; D might be TRBD1 (5 bases). V lost 3 bases and J 4 bases, leaving 16 bases between the germline ends. CDR1 SGDLS and CDR2 YYNGEE come from the germline V gene. The CDR3 has 15 residues. The CDR3 DNA is TGTGCCAGCAGCGGGGCCGACAGAGGTCCAGAGACCCAGTACTTC. Protein: CASSGADRGPETQYF.

The CDR3 is CASSQLGISKRETQYF. The CDR3 nucleotides read TGTGCCAGCAGCCAACTCGGGATTTCGAAGAGAGAGACCCAGTACTTC. V usage is TRBV14 and J usage is TRBJ2-5; D perhaps matches TRBD2 (5 bases). V was trimmed by 2 bases and J by 4 bases, leaving 17 bases between them. The CDR3 length is 16 residues. Germline-derived CDR1 and CDR2 are SGHDN and FVKESK.

This clone was observed a handful of times. V gene TRBV29-1 combines with J gene TRBJ1-2; D ambiguous. With 2 bases removed from V and 0 bases from J, the gap between germline ends came to 7 bases. CDR3 length equals 13 residues. The germline gives CDR1 SQVTM, CDR2 ANQGSEA. The CDR3 coding sequence is TGCAGCGTTGAACAGCAGACTAACTATGGCTACACCTTC. This encodes CSVEQQTNYGYTF.

V and J are TRBV15 and TRBJ1-2; 9 nucleotides match TRBD1. The CDR3 spans 15 residues. Germline CDR1 and CDR2: LNHNV and YYDKDF (reference sequence). V was clipped by 0 bases and J by 2 bases; unmatched bases: 1. CDR3 in DNA: TGTGCCACCAGCAGAGAGGACAGGGGAAACTATGGCTACACCTTC. Encoded protein: CATSREDRGNYGYTF.

This clone has a handful of counts. This may stem from a read error, because a much larger clone lies one nucleotide away. This specimen includes other DNA sequences encoding the same CDR3. This chain joins TRBV7-9 and TRBJ1-3, with a tentative D call TRBD1 (6 bases). This CDR3 contains 16 residues. V dropped 4 bases and J dropped 0 bases, with 13 bases sitting between them. Per germline, CDR1 SEHNR and CDR2 FQNEAQ (reference sequence). The CDR3: CASSSGQPNSGNTIYF. The CDR3 nucleotides read TGTGCCAGCAGCTCCGGACAGCCGAACTCTGGAAACACCATATATTTT.

This clone was counted ten times or more. This sequence joins TRBV19 and TRBJ2-3; D ambiguous. Germline V gene sequence: CDR1 LNHDA, CDR2 SQIVND (reference sequence). The germline V and J ends were trimmed by 3 bases and 3 bases, with 7 bases remaining between them. CDR3 size: 13 residues. The CDR3: CASSIPQTDTQYF. The CDR3 DNA reads TGTGCCAGTAGTATTCCCCAAACAGATACGCAGTATTTT.

V and J are TRBV9 and TRBJ2-1; TRBD1 agrees at 7 bases. From germline, CDR1 is SGDLS and CDR2 YYNGEE. The junction had 9 bases not matched to a gene; V was cut back by 4 bases and J by 8 bases. The CDR3 is 14 residues long. CDR3 loop: CASSYRDRFDEQFF. CDR3 nucleotides: TGTGCCAGCAGCTACCGGGACAGATTTGATGAGCAGTTCTTC.

This clone has a count of ten or more. For the CDR3, the DNA is TGTGCCACCAGCAGAGATTATCGGGGGGCGAATCAGCCCCAGCATTTT. Its protein is CATSRDYRGANQPQHF. The chain employs TRBV15 and TRBJ1-5; maybe TRBD1 (6 bases). The CDR3 covers 16 residues. Between the trimmed V and J ends, which lost 0 bases and 4 bases, there was a span of 13 bases. Germline CDR1 reads LNHNV; CDR2 reads YYDKDF (reference sequence).